There are a few counts of the clone carrying this TCR beta chain. Its antigen is unknown. The germline V and J ends were trimmed by 5 bases and 2 bases, with 18 bases remaining between them. The CDR3 is 16 amino acids. Germline-derived CDR1 and CDR2 are SGHKS and YYEKEE (reference sequence). This record comes from a study of T-cell memory formation after mild COVID-19. Overall study findings and caveats: There were some responding clones in pre-infection memory, which suggested that cross-reactive memory had joined. Later expanders leaned CD4+, whereas day 15 to 85 contracting clones were balanced CD4/CD8.

From 5'RACE with constant-segment primers came TCR alpha and TCR beta cDNA libraries that carried sample barcodes and UMIs. A single record per CDR3 protein comes from TCRdb applying MiXCR to the 5' RACE reads. Of some 210,000 distinct CDR3 sequences in the sample, approximately 20% were seen once. Sequencing was done on a sample of PBMCs or a T cell subset sorted from them (not recorded which). V and J are TRBV5-5 and TRBJ2-3; D might be TRBD1 (6 bases). This clonotype was obtained from an adult woman who had mild COVID-19 (a few samples of this study predate the infection). Cell type and time point are not known. The DNA of the CDR3 is TGTGCCAGCAGACATATTTGGGACACCGACACAGATACGCAGTATTTT. Its protein product is CASRHIWDTDTDTQYF.